This T cell receptor beta chain was captured in a study of blood T cell repertoires in COVID-19. Overall study: The United States, Italy and Spain were the sources of the acute and convalescent COVID-19 samples. From T cells, B-cell-depleted T cells, or PBMCs came the material, which was cDNA or gDNA.

Per germline, CDR1 SGHRS and CDR2 YFSETQ. The CDR3 runs 15 residues. Germline trimming cut 5 bases from V and 5 bases from J; bases unmatched to any gene: 8. Source study methods: Cell counts per sample came from amplifying reference gene primers. Here immunoSEQ multiplex PCR was the method, and the copy in TCRdb shows in-frame clones only, minus some. D and trimming come from the DNA, and the V and J calls and clone size come from that table. Altogether roughly 120,000 clones are present, around 87% being singletons, with the ten largest covering about 2%. This chain joins TRBV5-1 and TRBJ2-1; 9 bases agree with TRBD1. Sequencing was done on a sample of peripheral blood. The clonotype comes from a woman aged 45 to 65 with acute or convalescent COVID-19. CDR3 nucleotide sequence: TGCGCCAGCAGTCTGTTAGACAGGGGGAACAATGAGCAGTTCTTC. Amino acid sequence: CASSLLDRGNNEQFF.